The 28 T cell receptor beta chains reported below all come from one sample, sequenced in a study of blood T cell repertoires in COVID-19. Produced via immunoSEQ multiplex PCR; TCRdb's table is partial and in-frame only. The table has over 110,000 clones, about 87% seen once. Material for sequencing was PBMCs or T cells enriched from blood (not recorded which). Every receptor here comes from a man aged 50-60 years in a cohort exposed to, infected with or recovered from COVID-19 (not recorded which).

The chain uses TRBV28 and TRBJ2-1; D is perhaps TRBD1 (8 bases). V lost 2 bases to trimming and J lost 12 bases, with 20 bases between them. Germline-derived CDR1 and CDR2 are MDHEN and SYDVKM. The CDR3 loop spans 15 amino acids. CDR3 sequence reads: CASSLGVGRGTGQFF. The CDR3 nucleotides read TGTGCCAGCAGTTTAGGCGTGGGGAGGGGGACAGGGCAGTTCTTC.

The rearrangement links TRBV28 to TRBJ1-2; 9 nucleotides line up with TRBD1. Germline trimming cut 5 bases from V and 5 bases from J; bases unmatched to any gene: 6. CDR1 is MDHEN and CDR2 is SYDVKM in the germline V gene. CDR3 size: 14 residues. The CDR3 sequence: CASSLRTGAYGYTF. The CDR3 DNA reads TGTGCCAGCAGTCTCAGGACAGGGGCATATGGCTACACCTTC.

This rearrangement joins TRBV5-4 to TRBJ1-2, with 8 bases fitting TRBD1. The CDR3 has 16 amino acids. Trimming removed 0 bases from V and 1 base from J; junction bases left unmatched: 5. Germline CDR1 reads SGHNT; CDR2 reads YYREEE (reference sequence). The CDR3: CASSLGPGGVNYGYTF. The DNA for the CDR3 is TGTGCCAGCAGCTTGGGTCCAGGGGGCGTTAACTATGGCTACACCTTC.

V gene TRBV9 combines with J gene TRBJ2-1; 10 bases line up with TRBD2. Germline CDR1 is SGDLS and CDR2 is YYNGEE. The CDR3 consists of 14 residues. Losses at the gene ends were 3 bases for V and 5 bases for J; bases not matched to a gene: 2. CDR3 residues: CASSGTSGNNEQFF. CDR3 nucleotide sequence: TGTGCCAGCAGCGGGACTAGCGGTAACAATGAGCAGTTCTTC.

The chain couples TRBV6-2 or TRBV6-3 to TRBJ1-1; tentatively, D is TRBD1 (6 bases). This CDR3 comprises 13 residues. V was shortened by 4 bases and J by 7 bases, with 13 bases between the two germline ends. Germline V gene sequence: CDR1 MNHEY, CDR2 SVGEGT. The CDR3 sequence: CASSLTRGVEAFF. For the CDR3, the DNA is TGTGCCAGCAGTTTGACCAGGGGAGTTGAAGCTTTCTTT.

CDR3 loop: CASSYLLAGGNEQFF. The CDR3 DNA reads TGTGCCAGCAGTTACCTGCTAGCGGGGGGGAATGAGCAGTTCTTC. The genes are TRBV6-2 or TRBV6-3 and TRBJ2-1; 12 nucleotides line up with TRBD2. CDR3 length: 15 residues. Germline V CDR1 and CDR2: MNHEY, SVGEGT. Losses at the gene ends were 2 bases for V and 7 bases for J; bases not matched to a gene: 3.

The chain uses TRBV19 and TRBJ2-7; tentatively, D is TRBD1 (6 bases). Germline V lookup: CDR1 LNHDA, CDR2 SQIVND (reference sequence). Trimming took off 10 bases at V and 6 bases at J, with 19 bases between the two ends. This CDR3 contains 13 residues. CDR3: CATATGVPLEQYF. The DNA for the CDR3 is TGTGCCACCGCGACAGGAGTCCCTCTCGAGCAGTACTTC.

The J gene is TRBJ1-2, the V gene TRBV5-6, with TRBD1 matching over 8 bases. This CDR3 region has 16 residues. Trimming removed 4 bases from V and 3 bases from J; junction bases left unmatched: 11. Per the germline V gene, CDR1 is SGHDT and CDR2 is YYEEEE. This chain's CDR3 is CASSSTPGGADYGYTF. CDR3 in DNA: TGTGCCAGCAGCAGCACCCCAGGGGGCGCGGACTATGGCTACACCTTC.

V is TRBV15 and J is TRBJ2-6; TRBD1 aligns across 9 bases. Germline-derived CDR1 and CDR2 are LNHNV and YYDKDF (reference sequence). The CDR3 is 18 amino acids. V lost 5 bases, J lost 2 bases, and 10 bases stayed unmatched. CDR3 bases: TGTGCCACCAGCCCTCGGACAGGGGAAATGGCTGGGGCCAACGTCCTGACTTTC. This encodes CATSPRTGEMAGANVLTF.

The chain couples TRBV2 to TRBJ2-7; 12 nucleotides align to TRBD2. This CDR3 contains 16 residues. Germline trimming cut 5 bases from V and 4 bases from J; bases unmatched to any gene: 9. From germline, CDR1 is SNHLY and CDR2 FYNNEI. CDR3 amino acids: CASSQTSGRKRYEQYF. DNA for the CDR3: TGTGCCAGCAGTCAGACTAGCGGGAGAAAGAGGTACGAGCAGTACTTC.

In this sample, this clone turned up a few times. This chain connects TRBV9 to TRBJ2-1; perhaps TRBD1 as D (6 bases). V was clipped by 0 bases and J by 3 bases, with 7 bases between them. Germline CDR1 reads SGDLS; CDR2 reads YYNGEE. The CDR3 has 14 amino acids. The CDR3 bases are TGTGCCAGCAGCGTAGAGGGGGACTACAATGAGCAGTTCTTC. It specifies CASSVEGDYNEQFF.

The chain employs TRBV7-4 and TRBJ1-4; perhaps TRBD1 as D (6 bases). Germline loops: CDR1 SGHVT, CDR2 SQSDAQ. This CDR3 spans 16 amino acids. Trimming took off 3 bases at V and 3 bases at J, with 14 bases between the two ends. The CDR3 DNA reads TGTGCCAGCAGCTTTAACAGGGATATTTCTAATGAAAAACTGTTTTTT. Its protein product is CASSFNRDISNEKLFF. Filled out from reference TRBV7-4 and TRBJ1-4, the complete variable domain reads GAGVSQSPRYKVAKRGRDVALRCDSISGHVTLYWYRQTLGQGSEVLTYSQSDAQRDKSGRPSGRFSAERPERSVSTLKIQRTEQGDSAVYLCASSFNRDISNEKLFFGSGTQLSVL.

V gene TRBV6-6 combines with J gene TRBJ2-7, with a weak D call TRBD1 (5 bases). V was clipped by 4 bases and J by 4 bases, with 14 bases between them. This CDR3 spans 14 amino acids. Germline V gives CDR1 MNHNY, CDR2 SVGAGI (reference sequence). Written as DNA, the CDR3 is TGTGCCAGCAGTTTCCGACAGCCCCCTTACGAGCAGTACTTC. Its protein is CASSFRQPPYEQYF.

V gene TRBV5-1 combines with J gene TRBJ2-4, with 7 bases lining up with TRBD1. The CDR3 has 14 amino acids. Unmatched junction bases numbered 6, after V lost 1 base and J lost 8 bases. Germline CDR1 reads SGHRS; CDR2 reads YFSETQ. CDR3 sequence: CASSLRQGVDIQYF. CDR3 DNA: TGCGCCAGCAGCTTGAGGCAGGGGGTTGACATTCAGTACTTC.

This chain joins TRBV5-1 and TRBJ2-7; D may be TRBD2 (6 bases). V gave up 0 bases and J gave up 6 bases, with 13 bases separating them. The CDR3 runs 14 residues. Germline loops: CDR1 SGHRS, CDR2 YFSETQ. The CDR3: CASSLGALGGEQYF. Written as DNA, the CDR3 is TGCGCCAGCAGCTTGGGGGCCCTGGGGGGCGAGCAGTACTTC.

The CDR3 nucleotides read TGTGCCTCCGGAGGGGCGCTTGGCTCACCCCTCCACTTT. It yields the protein CASGGALGSPLHF. The gene calls are TRBV18 and TRBJ1-6; perhaps TRBD1 as D (5 bases). The germline V and J ends were trimmed by 11 bases and 10 bases, with 18 bases remaining between them. Germline V gene data show CDR1 as KGHSH and CDR2 as LQKENI. The CDR3 sequence is 13 residues long.

This clone has only one observation. The V gene is TRBV3-1 (or the pseudogene TRBV3-2), the J gene TRBJ1-2; D might be TRBD1 (5 bases). The V gene lost 4 bases and the J gene lost 4 bases, with 13 bases spanning the gap. This CDR3 has 14 residues. Per the germline V gene, CDR1 is LGHDT and CDR2 is YNNKEL (reference sequence). The CDR3, as DNA: TGTGCCAGCAGCCCAACCGGGGGAGGCTATGGCTACACCTTC. Translated: CASSPTGGGYGYTF.

This chain uses TRBV18 with TRBJ2-7, with 9 bases lining up with TRBD1. The CDR3 sequence is 15 residues long. Germline trimming cut 5 bases from V and 6 bases from J; bases unmatched to any gene: 11. CDR1 and CDR2 (germline): KGHSH, LQKENI. DNA of the CDR3: TGTGCCAGCTCAGGACAGGGGACTCAGCCCGGCGAGCAGTACTTC. This gives the protein CASSGQGTQPGEQYF. Full variable domain (missing parts from reference TRBV18 and TRBJ2-7): NAGVMQNPRHLVRRRGQEARLRCSPMKGHSHVYWYRQLPEEGLKFMVYLQKENIIDESGMPKERFSAEFPKEGPSILRIQQVVRGDSAAYFCASSGQGTQPGEQYFGPGTRLTVT.

This clone appeared once. J is TRBJ2-1 and V is TRBV12-5; possibly TRBD1 for D (6 bases). This CDR3 spans 13 amino acids. From germline, CDR1 is LGHNT and CDR2 FRNRAP. V lost 6 bases to trimming and J lost 3 bases, with 9 bases between them. CDR3 DNA sequence: TGTGCTAGTGGACAGGGAGACTACAATGAGCAGTTCTTC. The encoded protein is CASGQGDYNEQFF.

The chain recombines TRBV27 with TRBJ1-2, with TRBD1 matching over 9 bases. This CDR3 has 14 amino acids. Germline V CDR1 and CDR2: MNHEY, SMNVEV (reference sequence). J was trimmed by 7 bases and V by 5 bases; bases with no gene match: 8. The CDR3 coding sequence is TGTGCCAGCAGTGGCTACAGGGGGCGAGGTGGCTACACCTTC. Amino acids: CASSGYRGRGGYTF.

The chain joins TRBV14 to TRBJ1-1; D is uncertain. The germline V and J ends were trimmed by 0 bases and 4 bases, with 6 bases remaining between them. CDR1 and CDR2 (germline): SGHDN, FVKESK. The CDR3 spans 13 residues. The CDR3 here is CASSQEIGTEAFF. In nucleotides, the CDR3 is TGTGCCAGCAGCCAAGAAATCGGCACTGAAGCTTTCTTT.

This clone was detected once. The chain couples TRBV4-1 to TRBJ2-2; D may be TRBD1 (6 bases). Germline loops: CDR1 MGHRA, CDR2 YSYEKL. This CDR3 is built from 15 residues. V lost 4 bases to trimming and J lost 2 bases, with 11 bases between them. The CDR3 nucleotides read TGCGCCAGCAGCCTCCCGGGACACAACACCGGGGAGCTGTTTTTT. It is translated as CASSLPGHNTGELFF.

The CDR3 sequence is CATSSRDTNGNEQFF. The CDR3 coding sequence is TGTGCCACCAGCTCCCGGGACACCAACGGCAATGAGCAGTTCTTC. The chain has TRBV24-1 and TRBJ2-1, with D maybe TRBD1 (6 bases). Trimming cost V 7 bases and J 6 bases, with 18 bases left between them. The germline V gene encodes CDR1 KGHDR and CDR2 SFDVKD. The CDR3 length is 15 residues.

This chain links TRBV3-1 (or the pseudogene TRBV3-2) with TRBJ1-3; D unresolved. Germline V gene sequence: CDR1 LGHDT, CDR2 YNNKEL (reference sequence). V gave up 2 bases and J gave up 0 bases, with 17 bases separating them. The CDR3 totals 18 residues. The CDR3: CASSQLCSELISGNTIYF. The CDR3 DNA is TGTGCCAGCAGCCAACTGTGTAGTGAGCTCATCTCTGGAAACACCATATATTTT.

The chain employs TRBV9 and TRBJ2-7, with D perhaps matching TRBD1 (6 bases). This CDR3 is 14 amino acids long. Germline CDR1 is SGDLS and CDR2 is YYNGEE. V gave up 4 bases and J gave up 5 bases, with 16 bases separating them. The CDR3 DNA reads TGTGCCAGCAGCTACGGAAACAGGGTCGACGAGCAGTACTTC. It encodes CASSYGNRVDEQYF.

The rearrangement links TRBV5-1 to TRBJ2-2, with 13 bases identical to TRBD2. The CDR3 has 18 residues. J gave up 0 bases and V 0 bases, and 2 bases lay outside the gene matches. CDR1 and CDR2 from the germline V gene are SGHRS and YFSETQ. CDR3 in amino acids: CASSLGLAGGPNTGELFF. DNA of the CDR3: TGCGCCAGCAGCTTGGGACTAGCGGGAGGTCCGAACACCGGGGAGCTGTTTTTT. Full variable domain (remainder filled in from reference TRBV5-1 and TRBJ2-2): KAGVTQTPRYLIKTRGQQVTLSCSPISGHRSVSWYQQTPGQGLQFLFEYFSETQRNKGNFPGRFSGRQFSNSRSEMNVSTLELGDSALYLCASSLGLAGGPNTGELFFGEGSRLTVL.

This rearrangement joins TRBV9 to TRBJ2-1, with TRBD2 as a possible D gene (6 bases). V lost 2 bases and J 6 bases, leaving 15 bases between the germline ends. CDR1 SGDLS and CDR2 YYNGEE come from the germline V gene. There are 15 residues in the CDR3. The CDR3 bases are TGTGCCAGCAGCGTTGGGGGGAACAGCCGCAATGAGCAGTTCTTC. It specifies CASSVGGNSRNEQFF.

This clone was detected once. Different DNA sequences within this sample yield the same CDR3. The V and J genes are TRBV24-1 and TRBJ2-3; D remains ambiguous. CDR1 is KGHDR, CDR2 SFDVKD, per germline. V was clipped by 3 bases and J by 4 bases, with 4 bases between them. This CDR3 contains 12 residues. This CDR3 reads CATSDLSDTQYF. In DNA, the CDR3 is TGTGCCACCAGTGATCTCTCAGATACGCAGTATTTT.